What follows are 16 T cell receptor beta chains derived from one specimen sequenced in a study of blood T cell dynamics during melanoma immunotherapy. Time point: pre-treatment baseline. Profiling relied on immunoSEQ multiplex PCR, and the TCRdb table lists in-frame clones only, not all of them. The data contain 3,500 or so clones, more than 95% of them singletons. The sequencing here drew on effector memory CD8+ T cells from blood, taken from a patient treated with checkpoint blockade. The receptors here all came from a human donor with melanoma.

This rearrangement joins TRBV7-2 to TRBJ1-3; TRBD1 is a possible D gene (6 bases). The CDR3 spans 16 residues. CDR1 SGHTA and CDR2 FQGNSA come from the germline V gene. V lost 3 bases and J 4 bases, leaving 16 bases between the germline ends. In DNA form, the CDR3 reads TGTGCCAGCAGCTTTCATCCGGGGGCGCCCGGAAACACCATATATTTT. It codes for CASSFHPGAPGNTIYF.

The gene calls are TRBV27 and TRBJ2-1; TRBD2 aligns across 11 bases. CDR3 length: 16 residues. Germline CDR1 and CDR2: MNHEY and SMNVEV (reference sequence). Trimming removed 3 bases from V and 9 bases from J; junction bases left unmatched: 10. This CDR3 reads CASSFLTSGSEGEQFF. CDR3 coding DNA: TGTGCCAGCAGTTTCCTTACTAGCGGGAGCGAGGGTGAGCAGTTCTTC.

The CDR3 loop reads CASSLGGRIEQFF. CDR3 nucleotides: TGTGCCAGCAGCTTAGGCGGGAGGATTGAGCAGTTCTTC. The V gene is TRBV11-2, the J gene TRBJ2-1, with 8 nucleotides matching TRBD2. Germline values: CDR1 SGHAT, CDR2 FQNNGV. CDR3 length equals 13 residues. V trimming: 1 base; J trimming: 9 bases; junction bases outside the gene matches: 2.

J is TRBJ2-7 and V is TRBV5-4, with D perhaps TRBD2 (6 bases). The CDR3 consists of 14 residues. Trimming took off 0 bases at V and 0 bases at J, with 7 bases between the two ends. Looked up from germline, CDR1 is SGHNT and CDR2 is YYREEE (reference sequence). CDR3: CASSLDGSSYEQYF. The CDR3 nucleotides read TGTGCCAGCAGCTTGGACGGGAGCTCCTACGAGCAGTACTTC.

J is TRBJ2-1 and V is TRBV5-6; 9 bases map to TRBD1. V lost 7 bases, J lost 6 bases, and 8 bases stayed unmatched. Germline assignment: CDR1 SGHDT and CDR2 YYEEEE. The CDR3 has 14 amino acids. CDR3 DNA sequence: TGTGCCAGCTTTACAGGGGGCGCAATCAATGAGCAGTTCTTC. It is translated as CASFTGGAINEQFF. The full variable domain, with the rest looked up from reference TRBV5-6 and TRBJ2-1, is DAGVTQSPTHLIKTRGQQVTLRCSPKSGHDTVSWYQQALGQGPQFIFQYYEEEERQRGNFPDRFSGHQFPNYSSELNVNALLLGDSALYLCASFTGGAINEQFFGPGTRLTVL.

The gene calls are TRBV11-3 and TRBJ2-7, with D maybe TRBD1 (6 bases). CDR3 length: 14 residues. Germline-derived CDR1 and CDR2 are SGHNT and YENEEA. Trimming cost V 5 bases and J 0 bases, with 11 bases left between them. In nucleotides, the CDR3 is TGTGCCAGCAGCCCCCGGGACAACTCCTACGAGCAGTACTTC. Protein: CASSPRDNSYEQYF.

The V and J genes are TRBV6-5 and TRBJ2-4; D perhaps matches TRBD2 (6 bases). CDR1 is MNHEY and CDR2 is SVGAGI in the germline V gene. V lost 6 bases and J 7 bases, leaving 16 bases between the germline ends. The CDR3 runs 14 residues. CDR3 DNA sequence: TGTGCCAGCAGCCCTCTAAGGGAGGTGAACATTCAGTACTTC. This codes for CASSPLREVNIQYF.

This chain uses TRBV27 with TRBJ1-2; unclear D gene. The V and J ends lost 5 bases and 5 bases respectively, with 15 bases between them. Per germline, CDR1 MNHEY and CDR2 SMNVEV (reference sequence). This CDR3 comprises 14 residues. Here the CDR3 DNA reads TGTGCCAGCAGTACCTCCGGCGGATGGTATGGCTACACCTTC. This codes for CASSTSGGWYGYTF.

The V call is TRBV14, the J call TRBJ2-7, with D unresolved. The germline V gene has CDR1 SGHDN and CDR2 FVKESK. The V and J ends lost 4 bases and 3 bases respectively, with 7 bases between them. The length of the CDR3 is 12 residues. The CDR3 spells CASSLNNYEQYF. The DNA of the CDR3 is TGTGCCAGCAGCCTTAACAACTACGAGCAGTACTTC.

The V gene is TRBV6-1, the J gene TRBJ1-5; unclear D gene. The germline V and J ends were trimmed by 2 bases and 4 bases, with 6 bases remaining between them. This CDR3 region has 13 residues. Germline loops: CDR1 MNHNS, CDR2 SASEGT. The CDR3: CASSEIQNQPQHF. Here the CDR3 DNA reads TGTGCCAGCAGTGAAATACAGAATCAGCCCCAGCATTTT.

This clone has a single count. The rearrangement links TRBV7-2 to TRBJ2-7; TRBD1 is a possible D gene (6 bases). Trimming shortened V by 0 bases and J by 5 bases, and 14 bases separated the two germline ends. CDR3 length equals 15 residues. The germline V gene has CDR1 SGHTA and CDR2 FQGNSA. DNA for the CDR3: TGTGCCAGCAGCTTAGCAGTTGGGACATCTGACGAGCAGTACTTC. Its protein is CASSLAVGTSDEQYF.

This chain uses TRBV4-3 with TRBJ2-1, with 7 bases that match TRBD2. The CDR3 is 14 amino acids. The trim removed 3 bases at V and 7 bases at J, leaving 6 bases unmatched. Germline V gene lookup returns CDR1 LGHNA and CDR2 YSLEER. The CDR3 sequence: CASSQRESWNEQFF. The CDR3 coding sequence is TGCGCCAGCAGCCAGCGGGAGAGTTGGAATGAGCAGTTCTTC.

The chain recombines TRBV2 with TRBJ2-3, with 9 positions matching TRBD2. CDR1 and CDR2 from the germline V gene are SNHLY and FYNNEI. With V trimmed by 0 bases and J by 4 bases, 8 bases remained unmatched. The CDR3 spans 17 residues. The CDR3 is CASSEARLAGWADTQYF. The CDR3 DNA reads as TGTGCCAGCAGTGAAGCCCGGCTAGCGGGATGGGCAGATACGCAGTATTTT.

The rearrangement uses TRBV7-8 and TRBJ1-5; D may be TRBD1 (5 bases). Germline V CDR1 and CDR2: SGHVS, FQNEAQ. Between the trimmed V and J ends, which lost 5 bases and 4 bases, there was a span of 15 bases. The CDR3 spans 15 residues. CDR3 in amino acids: CASSLTQTDNQPQHF. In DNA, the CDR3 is TGTGCCAGCAGCCTTACTCAGACAGATAATCAGCCCCAGCATTTT.

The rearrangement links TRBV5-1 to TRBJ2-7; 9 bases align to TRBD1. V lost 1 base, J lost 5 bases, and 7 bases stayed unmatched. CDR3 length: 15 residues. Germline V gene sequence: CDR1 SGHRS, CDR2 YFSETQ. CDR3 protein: CASSLYGQGRDEQYF. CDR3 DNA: TGCGCCAGCAGCTTGTATGGACAGGGGCGCGACGAGCAGTACTTC.

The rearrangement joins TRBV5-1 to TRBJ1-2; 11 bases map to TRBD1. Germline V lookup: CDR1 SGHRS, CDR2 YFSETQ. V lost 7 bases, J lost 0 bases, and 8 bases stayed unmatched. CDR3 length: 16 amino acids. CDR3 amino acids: CASGLDRGQSNYGYTF. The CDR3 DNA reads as TGCGCCAGCGGATTGGACAGGGGGCAGTCTAACTATGGCTACACCTTC.